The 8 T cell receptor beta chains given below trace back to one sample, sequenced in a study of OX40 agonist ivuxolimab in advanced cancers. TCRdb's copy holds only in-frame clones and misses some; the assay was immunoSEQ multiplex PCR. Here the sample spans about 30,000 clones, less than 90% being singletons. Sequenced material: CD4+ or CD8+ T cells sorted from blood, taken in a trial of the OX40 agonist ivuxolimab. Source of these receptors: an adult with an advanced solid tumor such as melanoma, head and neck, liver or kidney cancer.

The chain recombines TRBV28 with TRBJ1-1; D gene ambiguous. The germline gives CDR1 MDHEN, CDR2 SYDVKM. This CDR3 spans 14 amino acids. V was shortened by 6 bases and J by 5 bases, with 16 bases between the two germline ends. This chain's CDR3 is CASSLDYSGTEAFF. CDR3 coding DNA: TGTGCCAGCAGCCTAGACTATTCAGGTACTGAAGCTTTCTTT.

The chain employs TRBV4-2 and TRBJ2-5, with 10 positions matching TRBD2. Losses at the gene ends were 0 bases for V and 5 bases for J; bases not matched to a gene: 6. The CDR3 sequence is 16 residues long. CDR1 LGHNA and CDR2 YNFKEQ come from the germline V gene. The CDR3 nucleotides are TGTGCCAGCAGCCAAGATGTGGCTAGCGGGAGTGAGACCCAGTACTTC. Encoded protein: CASSQDVASGSETQYF.

The CDR3 DNA follows: TGCGCCAGCAGCTCTGCAGCGGGCTATGAGCAGTTCTTC. Translated: CASSSAAGYEQFF. This chain connects TRBV5-1 to TRBJ2-1; D is possibly TRBD2 (6 bases). This CDR3 has 13 amino acids. V lost 3 bases to trimming and J lost 8 bases, with 12 bases between them. Germline assignment: CDR1 SGHRS and CDR2 YFSETQ. The entire variable domain, with the rest obtained from reference TRBV5-1 and TRBJ2-1, is as follows: KAGVTQTPRYLIKTRGQQVTLSCSPISGHRSVSWYQQTPGQGLQFLFEYFSETQRNKGNFPGRFSGRQFSNSRSEMNVSTLELGDSALYLCASSSAAGYEQFFGPGTRLTVL.

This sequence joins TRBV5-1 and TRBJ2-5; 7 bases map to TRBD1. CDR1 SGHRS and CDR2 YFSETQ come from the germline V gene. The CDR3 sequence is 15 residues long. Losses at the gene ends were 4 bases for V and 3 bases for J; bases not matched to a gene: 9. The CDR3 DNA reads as TGCGCCAGCAGCCCCGGGACAGTAACAGAAGAGACCCAGTACTTC. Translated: CASSPGTVTEETQYF.

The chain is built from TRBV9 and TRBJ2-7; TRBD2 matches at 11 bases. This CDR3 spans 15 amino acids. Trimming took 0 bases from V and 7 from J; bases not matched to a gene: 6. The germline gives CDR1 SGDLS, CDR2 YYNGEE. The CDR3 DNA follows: TGTGCCAGCAGCGTAGCCGGGACTAGCGGTAGTGAGCAGTACTTC. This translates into CASSVAGTSGSEQYF.

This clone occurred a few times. CDR3 in DNA: TGTGCCAGCAGTGACGGTAGCGGGAGGGGCACAGATACGCAGTATTTT. This encodes CASSDGSGRGTDTQYF. The chain employs TRBV6-4 and TRBJ2-3; 11 bases are shared with TRBD2. This CDR3 contains 16 residues. Per the germline V gene, CDR1 is MRHNA and CDR2 is SNTAGT. The V gene end was trimmed by 2 bases and the J gene end by 1 base; junction bases not matched to a gene: 2.

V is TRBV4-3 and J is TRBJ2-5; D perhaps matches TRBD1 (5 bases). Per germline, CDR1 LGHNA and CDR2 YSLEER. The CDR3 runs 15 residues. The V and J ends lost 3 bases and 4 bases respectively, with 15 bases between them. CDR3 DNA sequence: TGCGCCAGCAGCCAGACAGTTTCCGAACGAGAGACCCAGTACTTC. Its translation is CASSQTVSERETQYF.

CDR3 residues: CASTPGDRVSNEQFF. In nucleotides, the CDR3 is TGTGCCAGCACTCCCGGGGACCGAGTAAGCAATGAGCAGTTCTTC. This chain uses TRBV6-5 with TRBJ2-1; D possibly matches TRBD1 or TRBD2 (5 bases each). Germline V gene sequence: CDR1 MNHEY, CDR2 SVGAGI. V gave up 7 bases and J gave up 6 bases, with 19 bases separating them. The CDR3 contains 15 residues.